This is a list of T cell receptor beta chains from one sample in a study of blood T cell repertoires in COVID-19. Repertoires were generated with immunoSEQ multiplex PCR, while TCRdb's copy carries only in-frame clones and drops some. The table records roughly 190,000 clones, about 88% of them present only once. The specimen was peripheral blood. The receptor source for this set is a man between 40 and 49 years old with active or convalescent COVID-19. CDR3s include the opening cysteine and the closing phenylalanine or tryptophan. Each record gives: D gene, clone size, CDR3 length, V gene, J gene, CDR3 protein, CDR3 DNA. D genes are given only for firm matches. Rows give clone size only sometimes, using once, few, many, or a class for an expanded clone.

>NA|NA|12|TRBV28|TRBJ1-1
CASSLGPTEAFF
TGTGCCAGCAGTTTGGGGCCCACTGAAGCTTTCTTT
>TRBD2|NA|15|TRBV24-1|TRBJ2-3
CATSGLAGFTDTQYF
TGTGCCACCAGTGGACTAGCGGGCTTCACAGATACGCAGTATTTT
>NA|NA|14|TRBV7-2|TRBJ2-2
CASSLEPGTGELFF
TGTGCCAGCAGCTTAGAACCAGGCACCGGGGAGCTGTTTTTT
>TRBD1|NA|14|TRBV5-5|TRBJ2-7
CASSLLDRGGEQYF
TGTGCCAGCAGCTTGTTAGACAGGGGGGGCGAGCAGTACTTC
>TRBD1|NA|16|TRBV19|TRBJ1-5
CASSTQGARSNQPQHF
TGTGCCAGTAGTACACAGGGGGCGAGGAGCAATCAGCCCCAGCATTTT
>TRBD2|NA|16|TRBV7-9|TRBJ2-2
CASSPKTSGLTGELFF
TGTGCCAGCAGCCCGAAGACTAGCGGGCTCACCGGGGAGCTGTTTTTT
>NA|NA|14|TRBV7-9|TRBJ2-7
CASSPQRVSYEQYF
TGTGCCAGCAGTCCCCAGCGGGTCTCCTACGAGCAGTACTTC
>NA|NA|14|TRBV28|TRBJ2-4
CASSYPRVGNIQYF
TGTGCCAGCAGTTACCCGCGGGTAGGGAACATTCAGTACTTC
>NA|NA|15|TRBV4-1|TRBJ1-5
CASSQYSAVPQPQHF
TGCGCCAGCAGCCAGTACTCCGCGGTTCCCCAGCCCCAGCATTTT
>NA|NA|12|TRBV14|TRBJ1-2
CASSDSNYGYTF
TGTGCCAGCAGCGACAGTAACTATGGCTACACCTTC
>NA|NA|14|TRBV11-3|TRBJ2-3
CASSSQTGANTQYF
TGTGCCAGCAGCTCCCAAACAGGAGCTAATACGCAGTATTTT
>NA|NA|16|TRBV19|TRBJ1-4
CASTQTLGRTNEKLFF
TGTGCCAGTACACAAACGCTAGGAAGAACTAATGAAAAACTGTTTTTT
>TRBD1|NA|13|TRBV11-3|TRBJ1-1
CASSPGQGPEAFF
TGTGCCAGCAGCCCGGGACAGGGGCCTGAAGCTTTCTTT
>NA|once|13|TRBV11-3|TRBJ1-1
CASSLARGGEAFF
TGTGCCAGCAGCTTAGCTCGGGGGGGTGAAGCTTTCTTT
>NA|NA|14|TRBV5-6|TRBJ2-5
CASSPFGLAETQYF
TGTGCCAGCAGCCCCTTTGGCTTGGCAGAGACCCAGTACTTC
>TRBD1|NA|15|TRBV25-1|TRBJ2-7
CASSDAGQGRYEQYF
TGTGCCAGCAGTGACGCGGGACAGGGCCGCTACGAGCAGTACTTC
>NA|NA|13|TRBV28|TRBJ1-1
CASSLTGRAEAFF
TGTGCCAGCAGTTTGACAGGACGAGCTGAAGCTTTCTTT
>NA|NA|12|TRBV9|TRBJ1-3
CASSGDGNTIYF
TGTGCCAGCAGCGGAGATGGAAACACCATATATTTT
>NA|NA|15|TRBV6-5|TRBJ1-4
CASSYTPGVGEKLFF
TGTGCCAGCAGTTACACCCCAGGGGTAGGCGAAAAACTGTTTTTT
>TRBD1|NA|15|TRBV29-1|TRBJ2-7
CSARIPGQGNYEQYF
TGCAGCGCCCGCATTCCGGGACAGGGGAACTACGAGCAGTACTTC
>TRBD1|NA|13|TRBV5-6|TRBJ2-2
CASSDRGTGELFF
TGTGCCAGCAGCGACAGGGGAACCGGGGAGCTGTTTTTT
>NA|NA|13|TRBV28|TRBJ2-5
CASTDSGRETQYF
TGTGCCAGCACGGACTCGGGCCGTGAGACCCAGTACTTC
>TRBD2|once|19|TRBV5-1|TRBJ2-1
CASSLVVAGGRPIRNEQFF
TGCGCCAGCAGCTTGGTGGTCGCGGGAGGCCGCCCTATTCGCAATGAGCAGTTCTTC
>NA|NA|15|TRBV5-6|TRBJ1-5
CASSSIGGANQPQHF
TGTGCCAGCAGCTCCATTGGGGGGGCCAATCAGCCCCAGCATTTT
>NA|NA|18|TRBV25-1|TRBJ2-2
CASSPLGVSWTNTGELFF
TGTGCCAGCAGTCCCCTCGGGGTATCCTGGACGAACACCGGGGAGCTGTTTTTT
>TRBD1|NA|15|TRBV5-4|TRBJ1-2
CASSLGQGAVYGYTF
TGTGCCAGCAGCTTGGGACAGGGGGCTGTATATGGCTACACCTTC
>NA|NA|13|TRBV28|TRBJ1-1
CASSPTVSNEAFF
TGTGCCAGCAGCCCCACGGTGTCAAATGAAGCTTTCTTT
>TRBD1|NA|15|TRBV28|TRBJ1-5
CASSSGQGKNQPQHF
TGTGCCAGCAGTTCGGGACAGGGTAAGAATCAGCCCCAGCATTTT
>NA|NA|14|TRBV18|TRBJ1-2
CASSLADTNYGYTF
TGTGCCAGCTCACTAGCAGATACTAACTATGGCTACACCTTC
>NA|NA|14|TRBV18|TRBJ2-7
CASSPDRDSQEQYF
TGTGCCAGCTCACCAGACAGGGACTCGCAAGAGCAGTACTTC
>TRBD1|NA|14|TRBV19|TRBJ2-1
CASSWQGASNEQFF
TGTGCCAGTAGCTGGCAGGGGGCCTCCAATGAGCAGTTCTTC
>TRBD1|NA|15|TRBV4-2|TRBJ1-4
CASSQVGGKGEKLFF
TGTGCCAGCAGCCAAGTAGGGGGCAAGGGTGAAAAACTGTTTTTT
>TRBD2|NA|17|TRBV27|TRBJ2-1
CASSHTPGLAGGNEQFF
TGTGCCAGCAGCCACACCCCGGGTCTAGCGGGCGGCAATGAGCAGTTCTTC
>NA|NA|14|TRBV7-9|TRBJ1-6
CASSLAGANSPLHF
TGTGCCAGCAGCTTGGCAGGGGCTAATTCACCCCTCCACTTT
>TRBD1|NA|15|TRBV18|TRBJ1-2
CASSPQQGFDYGYTF
TGTGCCAGCTCACCCCAACAGGGGTTTGACTATGGCTACACCTTC
>TRBD1|NA|13|TRBV27|TRBJ1-2
CASSSSGTGGYTF
TGTGCCAGCAGTTCCTCCGGGACAGGAGGCTACACCTTC
>TRBD2|NA|19|TRBV3-1/TRBV3-2|TRBJ2-7
CASSQYSSGGVGITYEQYF
TGTGCCAGCAGCCAATATTCTAGCGGGGGGGTAGGTATCACCTACGAGCAGTACTTC
>NA|once|13|TRBV11-2|TRBJ1-6
CASSLVRNSPLHF
TGTGCCAGCAGCTTAGTGCGTAATTCACCCCTCCACTTT
>TRBD1|NA|14|TRBV6-5|TRBJ2-7
CASSLDRGLYEQYF
TGTGCCAGCAGTCTTGACAGGGGATTGTACGAGCAGTACTTC
>NA|NA|12|TRBV30|TRBJ2-1
CAWSTGYNEQFF
TGTGCCTGGAGTACGGGCTACAATGAGCAGTTCTTC
>NA|NA|14|TRBV5-1|TRBJ2-7
CASSLAVSAYEQYF
TGCGCCAGCAGCTTGGCCGTCAGCGCCTACGAGCAGTACTTC
>TRBD1|NA|16|TRBV10-3|TRBJ2-7
CAISENKGQGAYEQYF
TGTGCCATCAGTGAAAATAAGGGACAGGGGGCCTACGAGCAGTACTTC